This T cell receptor (beta chain) was recorded in a study of cytomegalovirus exposure and HLA in healthy donors. Whole-study context: In an earlier analysis, approximately 120 million unique TCR beta sequences were found from some 200 million T cells.

This clone was detected a few times. PCR involved 60 Vbeta and 13 Jbeta primers. Per the original methods: As a later analysis found, there were tens of millions of unique TCR beta chains, of which roughly 11 million were shared. Only in-frame clones appear in the TCRdb table, and some are missing; sequencing was by immunoSEQ multiplex PCR. V and J calls and clone size are as listed in that table; D and trimming were resolved from the DNA. Counted here are about 130,000 clones, around three quarters occurring once; the ten biggest clones make up over 2.5%. Source material: PBMCs. The sequence came from a woman in her fifties or sixties in good health and CMV-seronegative.

DNA of the CDR3: TGTGCCAGTGGACAGGCAACCTACGAGCAGTACTTC. Protein product: CASGQATYEQYF. The chain recombines TRBV2 with TRBJ2-7, with 7 bases matching TRBD1. Trimming removed 9 bases from V and 2 bases from J; junction bases left unmatched: 4. Per the germline V gene, CDR1 is SNHLY and CDR2 is FYNNEI. This CDR3 is 12 amino acids long.